Listed below are T cell receptor beta chains from one sample, sequenced in a study of cytomegalovirus exposure and HLA in healthy donors. Clones were read by immunoSEQ multiplex PCR, and TCRdb kept only the in-frame ones, dropping some. Here the sample spans some 91,000 clones, about two thirds being singletons. The sequenced material came from PBMCs. These receptors were collected from a human donor in good health. Both conserved end residues are part of each CDR3. Each record gives: J gene, V gene, clone size, CDR3 protein. The size of a clone is reported for some rows only, either as once, few or many, or as a class for expanded clones.

TRBJ2-2 | TRBV5-1 | - | CASSLDSRGANTGELFF
TRBJ1-4 | TRBV6-6 | - | CASSPGTGLFF
TRBJ2-5 | TRBV20-1 | once | CSAAEETQYF
TRBJ1-6 | TRBV7-8 | - | CASSRGVGNSPLHF
TRBJ1-5 | TRBV5-1 | - | CASSLGSGYNQPQHF
TRBJ2-7 | TRBV30 | - | CAWSATGIYEQYF
TRBJ2-5 | TRBV18 | few | CASSPSGGGRNGRETQYF
TRBJ2-7 | TRBV4-3 | - | CASSQKGASGARPTPYEQYF
TRBJ1-6 | TRBV5-4 | - | CASSRGQGEGGSPLHF
TRBJ1-3 | TRBV7-9 | - | CASSLTGRGVNTIYF
TRBJ1-1 | TRBV19 | - | CASTGIRALGTEAFF
TRBJ2-5 | TRBV27 | - | CASSLTNKKYQETQYF
TRBJ2-5 | TRBV19 | - | CASGWTGGASETQYF
TRBJ1-3 | TRBV30 | - | CAWMTGTAGNTIYF
TRBJ1-1 | TRBV5-6 | - | CASSFSAGLNTEAFF
TRBJ2-3 | TRBV11-3 | - | CASSPPRIGQGIDTQYF
TRBJ2-2 | TRBV30 | - | CAWAGTGATGELFF
TRBJ1-2 | TRBV15 | - | CATSRAIEGQGSRGYTF
TRBJ2-2 | TRBV6-5 | - | CASTSGGNTGELFF
TRBJ1-6 | TRBV2 | few | CASSQPGVSPLHF
TRBJ2-5 | TRBV29-1 | - | CSARSETQYF
TRBJ2-2 | TRBV6-5 | - | CASSSTGNTGELFF
TRBJ1-5 | TRBV6-5 | - | CASSRAGNQPQHF
TRBJ1-2 | TRBV27 | once | CASSKNTGGGYYGYTF
TRBJ1-3 | TRBV4-1 | - | CASSQSLGQGMDTIYF
TRBJ1-5 | TRBV10-3 | once | CAISESGRGYQHF
TRBJ2-3 | TRBV2 | - | CASRILSGGNTDTQYF
TRBJ1-1 | TRBV28 | - | CASSLRQGGYTEAFF
TRBJ1-2 | TRBV29-1 | - | CSVEMSGPLYGYTF
TRBJ1-4 | TRBV25-1 | - | CASRPGYEKLFF
TRBJ1-1 | TRBV19 | - | CASQGQGNTEAFF
TRBJ2-3 | TRBV5-1 | - | CASSADREYTQYF